This TCR beta chain came from a study of naive and memory T cell subsets. An equimolar mix of two oligonucleotides served as the beta constant-region primer for TRBC1 and TRBC2. Four rounds of PCR amplified the ligated cDNA using nested alpha and beta constant-region primers plus SP2. TCRdb reanalysed the UMI-ligation and nested PCR reads using MiXCR and keeps one entry per CDR3 protein. The data show 95,000 to 150,000 distinct CDR3 sequences, about 36% seen once. This clonotype showed up just once. Antigen specificity is unknown. The CDR3 totals 13 residues. The germline CDR1 and CDR2 sequences are MNHEY and SMNVEV (reference sequence). V was shortened by 4 bases and J by 4 bases, with 7 bases between the two germline ends. Broader study findings: Over 95% of naive TCR sequences appeared only once after error correction, unlike memory subsets.

The origin of this receptor is a human donor in good health. The chain couples TRBV27 to TRBJ2-2, with D unresolved. Sequencing was performed on central memory CD4+ T cells from blood. CDR3 region: CASSSILTGELFF. The CDR3 DNA reads as TGTGCCAGCAGTTCTATCCTCACCGGGGAGCTGTTTTTT.